This TCR beta chain comes out of a study of identifying expanded T cells in peripheral blood. Sequencing was performed with immunoSEQ multiplex PCR; in TCRdb, only in-frame clones are kept and a portion is missing. The sample records 81,000 or so clones, 65% to 85% being singletons. During the collection period, no donor immune events like infections were recorded. Of note for this clone: What it binds is unknown.

Trimming took 10 bases from V and 2 from J; bases not matched to a gene: 9. Germline V gene sequence: CDR1 ENHRY, CDR2 SYGVKD. The CDR3 is 14 amino acids. Overall study findings and caveats: Differentially abundant clones: around 1.2 between replicates, about 15 at roughly 2 weeks, approximately 18 at four. Across healthy donors, higher total template counts meant significantly greater approximately two-week count variance.

The chain employs TRBV10-3 and TRBJ2-3, with TRBD1 identical over 7 bases. This receptor was obtained from a person aged 18-70 years in good health. The specimen sequenced was blood. CDR3 sequence (DNA): TGTGCCAGTCGGGACAGCCCTAACACAGATACGCAGTATTTT. Protein: CASRDSPNTDTQYF.